Listed here are 8 T cell receptor beta chains from one sample, sequenced in a study of T cell repertoires in cytomegalovirus infection. TCRdb re-analysed the reads in MiXCR, keeping a single row per CDR3 protein. The sample yields fewer than 300,000 distinct CDR3 sequences, about 26% seen once. Sample: PBMCs. Receptor source: a human donor in good health (CMV status not recorded). Some clones in this sample may be carry-over from other donors' samples.

This clonotype was counted many times. V usage is TRBV11-2 and J usage is TRBJ2-2, with 12 positions matching TRBD2. V was pared by 5 bases and J by 5 bases, with 3 bases of the junction left unmatched. Germline V gene sequence: CDR1 SGHAT, CDR2 FQNNGV. The CDR3 is made up of 15 amino acids. The DNA of the CDR3 is TGTGCCAGCAGCCTAGCGGGAGGGAGGACCGGGGAGCTGTTTTTT. Translating it yields CASSLAGGRTGELFF.

The chain has TRBV6-2 or TRBV6-3 and TRBJ2-3, with TRBD2 matching 7 bases. This CDR3 has 14 amino acids. The trim removed 7 bases at V and 0 bases at J, leaving 4 bases unmatched. Germline V lookup: CDR1 MNHEY, CDR2 SVGEGT. The CDR3 spells CASKPAGSTDTQYF. DNA for the CDR3: TGTGCCAGCAAACCAGCGGGGAGCACAGATACGCAGTATTTT.

This chain links TRBV7-9 with TRBJ2-7, with no clear D. CDR1 SEHNR and CDR2 FQNEAQ come from the germline V gene (reference sequence). CDR3 length: 14 amino acids. V dropped 5 bases and J dropped 1 base, with 12 bases sitting between them. CDR3 DNA sequence: TGTGCCAGCAGCCTACAGACAATATCCTACGAGCAGTACTTC. This gives the protein CASSLQTISYEQYF.

Many counts were recorded for this clonotype. The chain carries TRBV7-2 and TRBJ2-2; no clear D gene. V lost 1 base, J lost 7 bases, and 10 bases lay in between. Germline CDR1 is SGHTA and CDR2 is FQGNSA. The CDR3 covers 14 residues. The DNA for the CDR3 is TGTGCCAGCAGCTTAGAGGCGTCGATCGGGGAGCTGTTTTTT. Translated, it gives CASSLEASIGELFF.

The chain links TRBV5-1 to TRBJ1-2, with unresolved D. V lost 0 bases to trimming and J lost 4 bases, with 10 bases between them. The length of the CDR3 is 14 residues. Germline CDR1 reads SGHRS; CDR2 reads YFSETQ. CDR3 protein: CASSLEVDPYGYTF. The CDR3 bases are TGCGCCAGCAGCTTGGAGGTAGACCCCTATGGCTACACCTTC.

This clonotype was picked up a small number of times. V gene TRBV5-1 combines with J gene TRBJ1-5, with D perhaps matching TRBD1 (5 bases). With 5 bases removed from V and 5 bases from J, the gap between germline ends came to 11 bases. Germline CDR1 SGHRS, CDR2 YFSETQ. This CDR3 has 13 amino acids. This chain's CDR3 is CASSWDADQPQHF. CDR3 nucleotides: TGCGCCAGCAGTTGGGACGCCGATCAGCCCCAGCATTTT.

The chain has TRBV28 and TRBJ2-7, with no clear D. Germline CDR1 reads MDHEN; CDR2 reads SYDVKM. Trimming took 3 bases from V and 3 from J, leaving 9 bases between them. This CDR3 has 13 residues. The CDR3 reads CASSLRIVYEQYF. CDR3 sequence (DNA): TGTGCCAGCAGTTTGAGAATAGTCTACGAGCAGTACTTC.

The chain combines TRBV27 with TRBJ2-5; 9 nucleotides agree with TRBD2. The CDR3 runs to 14 residues. Trimming cost V 6 bases and J 5 bases; bases outside gene matches: 7. The V gene's germline CDR1 is MNHEY and CDR2 SMNVEV (reference sequence). The CDR3 protein is CASRGSGSLETQYF. DNA of the CDR3: TGTGCCAGCAGAGGTAGCGGGAGTCTTGAGACCCAGTACTTC.